This TCR beta chain was identified in a study of T cell responses to AZD1222 COVID-19 vaccine (dated by TCRdb to the early 2020s). About the full investigation: AZD1222 recipients given second doses at about 4 weeks or at about 12 weeks were pooled, since spike-specific TCR depth and breadth were not found to differ between the two schedules. TCR sequencing covered fewer than 250 trial participants: about 210 given two doses of AZD1222 and 26 given two doses of MenACWY control vaccine. Trial participants were enrolled by age into subgroups of 18-55, 56-69 and 70-plus years, and around 140, 26 and 57 TCR-sequenced participants, respectively, were included in these subgroups.

Interpreted using the paper, the time point label stands for: baseline before first vaccination. Samples from vaccinated people were obtained from the UK trials COV001 and COV002, which included a single-blind randomized controlled phase 2/3 trial of AZD1222 (ChAdOx1 nCoV-19) in healthy adults. For TCRbeta chain sequencing, PBMC samples from trial participants were taken at day 0 and at day 28 after the second dose. The CDR3 regions of human TCRbeta chains were analyzed by immunosequencing. The original methods were these. Repertoire TCRs were matched against a reference library of SARS-CoV-2-specific TCRs generated with the MIRA antigen-specificity platform. Breadth was defined as the fraction of unique TCRs that were SARS-CoV-2-associated. Depth was defined as the fraction of total T cells that were SARS-CoV-2-associated. Using the MIRA data, each spike-specific TCR was assigned both to the spike region to which the TCR was reactive and to a CD4 or CD8 class. Log10-transformed breadth and depth values were compared by one-way ANOVA with Sidak's multiple comparisons tests. This is the immuneACCESS table as TCRdb keeps it, with only in-frame sequences that have V and J called. A part of the clones is gone; compared with another copy, unresolved V genes explain less than half, and the rest is unexplained. From that table come the V and J calls and clone size; the DNA was used to work out D and trimming. Across this sample there are about 120,000 clones, with roughly 90% seen only once. The ten largest account for around 7.2% of the sample.

General study outcomes and caveats: Because no samples from the day 14 peak response were available, repertoires could be characterized only after the peak T cell response. The 56-69-year group was small, and its depth increase did not reach significance, likely because of low power. Epitopes outside the regions mutated in the B.1.351 and B.1.1.7 variants were reportedly recognized by nearly half of the unique spike-specific TCRs. The vaccine-associated CD4 TCRs covered the entire spike protein, and the dominant responses fell in regions 160-218 and 743-854. Spike-specific TCR breadth and depth rose significantly after two AZD1222 doses compared with day 0 and with MenACWY recipients. Participants were mostly white British and included more females than males, and it was suggested by the authors that clonal diversity may have been underestimated. Conclusions about previously exposed vaccinees were limited because only six AZD1222 recipients were SARS-CoV-2 seropositive at baseline.

Taken from cysteine to phenylalanine, the CDR3 has 15 residues. Only the CDR3 part of the read is kept: 45 bases, read in frame from the first base. The germline V end is reduced by 3 bases and the J end by 6 bases; junction bases left unmatched: 2. CDR1 and CDR2, per the germline V gene, are KGHSH and LQKENI. Regarding this clone: Its recognized antigen is unknown. It has no much larger one-base neighbor in the sample; base qualities were not kept. This same CDR3 is encoded by further DNA sequences in the sample.

The receptor was isolated from an adult in good health. The rearranged segments are TRBV18 and TRBJ2-2; TRBD1 matches 12 bases in the middle. The sequencing used peripheral blood, collected on day 0 of AZD1222 vaccination. The CDR3 protein is CASSPGQGASGELFF. The sequence in DNA is TGTGCCAGCTCACCGGGACAGGGGGCTTCCGGGGAGCTGTTTTTT. The CDR3 plus the reference TRBV18 and TRBJ2-2 genes for the other parts give the full variable domain: NAGVMQNPRHLVRRRGQEARLRCSPMKGHSHVYWYRQLPEEGLKFMVYLQKENIIDESGMPKERFSAEFPKEGPSILRIQQVVRGDSAAYFCASSPGQGASGELFFGEGSRLTVL.